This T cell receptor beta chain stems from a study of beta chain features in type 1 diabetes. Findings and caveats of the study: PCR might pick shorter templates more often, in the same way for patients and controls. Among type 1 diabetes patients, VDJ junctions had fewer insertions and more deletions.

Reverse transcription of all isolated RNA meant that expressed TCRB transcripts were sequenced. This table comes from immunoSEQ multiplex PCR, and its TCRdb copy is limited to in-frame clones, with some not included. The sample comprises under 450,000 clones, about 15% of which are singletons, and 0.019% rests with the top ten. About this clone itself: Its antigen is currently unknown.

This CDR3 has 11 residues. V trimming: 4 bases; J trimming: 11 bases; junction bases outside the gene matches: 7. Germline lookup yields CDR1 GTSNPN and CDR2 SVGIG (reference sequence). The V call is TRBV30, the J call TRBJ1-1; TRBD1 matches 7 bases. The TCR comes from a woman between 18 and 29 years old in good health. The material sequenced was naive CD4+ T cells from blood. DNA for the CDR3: TGTGCCTGGATGGGCAGGGGGAAGGCTTTCTTT. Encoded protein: CAWMGRGKAFF.